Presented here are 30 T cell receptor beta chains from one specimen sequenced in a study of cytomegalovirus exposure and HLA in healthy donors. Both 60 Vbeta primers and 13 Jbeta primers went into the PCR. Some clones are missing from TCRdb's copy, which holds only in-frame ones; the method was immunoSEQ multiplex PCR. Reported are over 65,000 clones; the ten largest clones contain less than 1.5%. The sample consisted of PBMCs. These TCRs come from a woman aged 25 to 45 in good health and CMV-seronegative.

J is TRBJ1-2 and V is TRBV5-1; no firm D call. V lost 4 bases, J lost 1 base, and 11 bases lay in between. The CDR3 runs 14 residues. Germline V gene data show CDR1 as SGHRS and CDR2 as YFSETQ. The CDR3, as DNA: TGCGCCAGCAGCCCCAGTCCCAGTAACTATGGCTACACCTTC. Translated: CASSPSPSNYGYTF.

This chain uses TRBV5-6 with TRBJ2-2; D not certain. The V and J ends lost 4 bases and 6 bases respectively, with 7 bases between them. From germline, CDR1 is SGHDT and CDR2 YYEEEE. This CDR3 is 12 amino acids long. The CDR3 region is CASSPGPGELFF. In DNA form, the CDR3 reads TGTGCCAGCAGCCCCGGTCCCGGGGAGCTGTTTTTT.

In DNA, the CDR3 is TGTGCCAGCTCAGACAGGACTGAGCAGTTCTTC. Protein: CASSDRTEQFF. The chain links TRBV18 to TRBJ2-1, with D maybe TRBD1 (6 bases). Germline V lookup: CDR1 KGHSH, CDR2 LQKENI. The CDR3 is made up of 11 amino acids. Trimming cost V 5 bases and J 9 bases, with 8 bases left between them.

Here the CDR3 reads CASSLSGMSDRETQYF. The CDR3 DNA reads as TGTGCCAGCAGCTTAAGCGGGATGAGTGATCGAGAGACCCAGTACTTC. The chain employs TRBV7-9 and TRBJ2-5; TRBD2 aligns across 7 bases. This CDR3 is built from 16 residues. The V gene's germline CDR1 is SEHNR and CDR2 FQNEAQ (reference sequence). V shed 2 bases, J shed 4 bases, and the junction held 10 bases outside the gene matches.

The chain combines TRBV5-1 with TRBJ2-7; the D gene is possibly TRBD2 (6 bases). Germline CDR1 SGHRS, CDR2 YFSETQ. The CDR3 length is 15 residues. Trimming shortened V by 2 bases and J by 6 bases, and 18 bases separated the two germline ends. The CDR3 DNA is TGCGCCAGCAGCTTTGGGATTGCAGGAGGGGCCGAGCAGTACTTC. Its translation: CASSFGIAGGAEQYF.

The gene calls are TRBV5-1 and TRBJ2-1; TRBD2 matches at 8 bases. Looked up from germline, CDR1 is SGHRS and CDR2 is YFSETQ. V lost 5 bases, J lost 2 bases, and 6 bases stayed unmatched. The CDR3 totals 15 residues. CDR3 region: CASRISGATYNEQFF. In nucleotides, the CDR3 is TGCGCCAGCAGGATTAGCGGGGCTACCTACAATGAGCAGTTCTTC. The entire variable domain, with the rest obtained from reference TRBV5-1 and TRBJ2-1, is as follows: KAGVTQTPRYLIKTRGQQVTLSCSPISGHRSVSWYQQTPGQGLQFLFEYFSETQRNKGNFPGRFSGRQFSNSRSEMNVSTLELGDSALYLCASRISGATYNEQFFGPGTRLTVL.

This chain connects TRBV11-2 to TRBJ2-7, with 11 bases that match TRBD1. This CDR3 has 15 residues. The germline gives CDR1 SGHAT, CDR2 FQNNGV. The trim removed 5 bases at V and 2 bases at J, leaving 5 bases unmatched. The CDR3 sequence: CASSRAGQGAYEQYF. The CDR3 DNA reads TGTGCCAGCAGCCGGGCGGGACAGGGGGCCTACGAGCAGTACTTC.

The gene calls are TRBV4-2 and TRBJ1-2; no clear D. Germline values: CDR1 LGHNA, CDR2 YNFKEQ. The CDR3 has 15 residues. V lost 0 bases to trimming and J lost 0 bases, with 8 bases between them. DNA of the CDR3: TGTGCCAGCAGCCAAGATCGGGGTGCTAACTATGGCTACACCTTC. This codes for CASSQDRGANYGYTF.

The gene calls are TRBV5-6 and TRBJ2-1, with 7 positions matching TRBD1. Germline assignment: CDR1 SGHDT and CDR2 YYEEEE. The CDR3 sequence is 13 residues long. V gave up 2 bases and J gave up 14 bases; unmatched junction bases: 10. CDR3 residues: CASSLSRGTVEFF. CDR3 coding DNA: TGTGCCAGCAGCTTAAGCAGGGGGACCGTGGAGTTCTTC. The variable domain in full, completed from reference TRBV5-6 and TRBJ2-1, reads DAGVTQSPTHLIKTRGQQVTLRCSPKSGHDTVSWYQQALGQGPQFIFQYYEEEERQRGNFPDRFSGHQFPNYSSELNVNALLLGDSALYLCASSLSRGTVEFFGPGTRLTVL.

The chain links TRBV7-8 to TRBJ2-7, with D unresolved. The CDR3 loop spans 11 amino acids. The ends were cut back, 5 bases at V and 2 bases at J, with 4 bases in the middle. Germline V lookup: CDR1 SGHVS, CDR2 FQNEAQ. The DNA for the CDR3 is TGTGCCAGCAGCGCAGCCTACGAGCAGTACTTC. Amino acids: CASSAAYEQYF.

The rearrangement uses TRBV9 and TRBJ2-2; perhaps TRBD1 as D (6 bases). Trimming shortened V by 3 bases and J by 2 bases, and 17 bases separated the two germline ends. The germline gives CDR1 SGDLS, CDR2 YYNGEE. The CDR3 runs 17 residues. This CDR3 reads CASSASTHRDNTGELFF. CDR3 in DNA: TGTGCCAGCAGCGCAAGTACACACAGGGATAACACCGGGGAGCTGTTTTTT.

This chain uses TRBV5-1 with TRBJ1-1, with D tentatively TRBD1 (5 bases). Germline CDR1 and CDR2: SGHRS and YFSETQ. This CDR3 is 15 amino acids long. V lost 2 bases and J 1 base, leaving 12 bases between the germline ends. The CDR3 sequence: CASSFRGVQNTEAFF. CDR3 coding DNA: TGCGCCAGCAGCTTTCGGGGGGTCCAGAACACTGAAGCTTTCTTT.

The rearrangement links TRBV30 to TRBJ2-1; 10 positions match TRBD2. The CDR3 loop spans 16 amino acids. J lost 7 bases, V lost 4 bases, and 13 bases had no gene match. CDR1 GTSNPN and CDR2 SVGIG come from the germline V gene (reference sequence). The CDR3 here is CAWIAAMGLARNEQFF. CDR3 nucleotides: TGTGCCTGGATAGCTGCAATGGGACTAGCGCGGAATGAGCAGTTCTTC.

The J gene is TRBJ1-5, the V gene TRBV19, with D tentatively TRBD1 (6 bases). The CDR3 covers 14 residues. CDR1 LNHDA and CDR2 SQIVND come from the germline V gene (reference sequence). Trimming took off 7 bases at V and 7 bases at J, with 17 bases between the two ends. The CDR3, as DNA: TGTGCCAGTACCGATCGGGGGGCAGGACAGCCCCAGCATTTT. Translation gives CASTDRGAGQPQHF. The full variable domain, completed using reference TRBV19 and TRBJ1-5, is DGGITQSPKYLFRKEGQNVTLSCEQNLNHDAMYWYRQDPGQGLRLIYYSQIVNDFQKGDIAEGYSVSREKKESFPLTVTSAQKNPTAFYLCASTDRGAGQPQHFGDGTRLSIL.

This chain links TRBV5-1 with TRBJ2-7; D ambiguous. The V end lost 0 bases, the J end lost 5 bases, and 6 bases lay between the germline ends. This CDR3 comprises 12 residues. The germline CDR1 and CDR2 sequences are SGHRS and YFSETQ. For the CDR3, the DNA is TGCGCCAGCAGCTTGGACAGAGACGAGCAGTACTTC. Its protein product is CASSLDRDEQYF.

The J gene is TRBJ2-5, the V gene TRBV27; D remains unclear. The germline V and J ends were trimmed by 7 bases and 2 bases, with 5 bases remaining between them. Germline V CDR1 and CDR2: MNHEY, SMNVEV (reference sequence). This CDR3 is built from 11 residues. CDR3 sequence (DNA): TGTGCCAGCACGCTACAAGAGACCCAGTACTTC. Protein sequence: CASTLQETQYF.

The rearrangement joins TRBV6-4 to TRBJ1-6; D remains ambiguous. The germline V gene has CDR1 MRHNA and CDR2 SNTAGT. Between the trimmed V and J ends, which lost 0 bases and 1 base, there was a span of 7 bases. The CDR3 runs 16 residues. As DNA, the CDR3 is TGTGCCAGCAGTGACTCGAGATGGTCCTATAATTCACCCCTCCACTTT. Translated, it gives CASSDSRWSYNSPLHF.

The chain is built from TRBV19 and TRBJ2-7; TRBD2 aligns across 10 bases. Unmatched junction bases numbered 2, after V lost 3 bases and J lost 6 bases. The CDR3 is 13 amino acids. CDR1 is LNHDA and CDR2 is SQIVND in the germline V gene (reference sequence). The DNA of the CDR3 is TGTGCCAGTAGTATCAAGCGGGAGGGCGAGCAGTACTTC. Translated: CASSIKREGEQYF.

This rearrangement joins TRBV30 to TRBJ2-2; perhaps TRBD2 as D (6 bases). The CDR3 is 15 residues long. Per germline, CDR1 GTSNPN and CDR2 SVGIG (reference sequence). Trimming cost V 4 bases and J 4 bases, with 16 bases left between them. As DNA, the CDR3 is TGTGCCTGGAAAAGGGCGGGGACGGGCACCGGGGAGCTGTTTTTT. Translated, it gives CAWKRAGTGTGELFF.

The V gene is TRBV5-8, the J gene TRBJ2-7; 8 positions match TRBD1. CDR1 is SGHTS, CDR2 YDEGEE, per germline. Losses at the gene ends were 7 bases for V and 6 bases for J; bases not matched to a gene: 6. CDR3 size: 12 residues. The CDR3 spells CASRRQGFEQYF. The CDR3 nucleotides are TGTGCCAGCCGGCGACAGGGGTTCGAGCAGTACTTC.

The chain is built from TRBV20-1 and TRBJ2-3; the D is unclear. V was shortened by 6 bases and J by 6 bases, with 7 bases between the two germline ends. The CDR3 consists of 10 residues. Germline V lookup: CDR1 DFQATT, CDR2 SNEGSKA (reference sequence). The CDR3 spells CSAYRDTQYF. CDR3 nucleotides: TGCAGTGCCTACCGCGATACGCAGTATTTT.

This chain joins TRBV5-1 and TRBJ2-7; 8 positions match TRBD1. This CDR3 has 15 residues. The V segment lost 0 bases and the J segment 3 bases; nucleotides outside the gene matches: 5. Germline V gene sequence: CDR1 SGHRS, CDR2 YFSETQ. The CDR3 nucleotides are TGCGCCAGCAGCTTGGCCACAGGGGGTTACTACGAGCAGTACTTC. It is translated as CASSLATGGYYEQYF.

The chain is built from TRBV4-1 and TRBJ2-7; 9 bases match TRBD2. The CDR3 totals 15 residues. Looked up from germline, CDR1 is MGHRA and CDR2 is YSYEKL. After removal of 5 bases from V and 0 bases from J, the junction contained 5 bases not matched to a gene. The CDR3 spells CASSREAGGSYEQYF. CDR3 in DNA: TGCGCCAGCAGCAGAGAAGCGGGGGGCTCCTACGAGCAGTACTTC.

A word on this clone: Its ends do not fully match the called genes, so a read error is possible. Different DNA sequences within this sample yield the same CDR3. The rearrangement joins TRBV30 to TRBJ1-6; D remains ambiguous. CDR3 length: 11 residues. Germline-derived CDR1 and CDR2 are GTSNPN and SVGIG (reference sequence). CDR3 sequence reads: CAWSRNSPLHF. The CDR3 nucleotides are TGTGCCTGGAGTCGTAATTCACCCCTACACTTT.

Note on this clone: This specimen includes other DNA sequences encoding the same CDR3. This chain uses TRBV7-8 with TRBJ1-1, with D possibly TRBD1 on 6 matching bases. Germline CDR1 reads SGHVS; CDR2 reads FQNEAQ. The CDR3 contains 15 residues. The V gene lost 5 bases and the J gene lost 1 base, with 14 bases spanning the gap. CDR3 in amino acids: CASSPQGFGNTEAFF. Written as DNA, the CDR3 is TGTGCCAGCAGCCCACAGGGCTTTGGGAACACTGAAGCTTTCTTT.

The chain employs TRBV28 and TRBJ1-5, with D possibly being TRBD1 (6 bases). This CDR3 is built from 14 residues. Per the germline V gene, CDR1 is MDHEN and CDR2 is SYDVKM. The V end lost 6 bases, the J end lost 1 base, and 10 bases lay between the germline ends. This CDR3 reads CASRAGQSNQPQHF. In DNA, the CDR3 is TGTGCCAGCAGGGCCGGACAGAGCAATCAGCCCCAGCATTTT. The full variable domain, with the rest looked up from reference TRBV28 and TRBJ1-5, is DVKVTQSSRYLVKRTGEKVFLECVQDMDHENMFWYRQDPGLGLRLIYFSYDVKMKEKGDIPEGYSVSREKKERFSLILESASTNQTSMYLCASRAGQSNQPQHFGDGTRLSIL.

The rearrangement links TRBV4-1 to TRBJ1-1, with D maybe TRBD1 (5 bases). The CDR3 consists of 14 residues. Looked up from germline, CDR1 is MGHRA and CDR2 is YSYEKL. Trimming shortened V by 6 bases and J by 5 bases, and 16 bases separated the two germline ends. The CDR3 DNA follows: TGCGCCAGCAGTCTAGGACAACGTGAGACTGAAGCTTTCTTT. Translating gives CASSLGQRETEAFF.

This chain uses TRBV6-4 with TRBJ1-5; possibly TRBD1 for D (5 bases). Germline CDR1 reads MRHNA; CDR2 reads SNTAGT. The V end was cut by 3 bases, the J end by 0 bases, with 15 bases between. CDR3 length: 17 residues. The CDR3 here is CASSDDRQFYSNQPQHF. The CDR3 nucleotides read TGTGCCAGCAGTGATGACCGACAGTTTTATAGCAATCAGCCCCAGCATTTT.

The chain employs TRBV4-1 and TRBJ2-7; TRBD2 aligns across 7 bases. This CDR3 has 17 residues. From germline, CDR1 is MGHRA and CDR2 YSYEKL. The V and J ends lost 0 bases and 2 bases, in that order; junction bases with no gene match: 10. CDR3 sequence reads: CASSQERRRGSTYEQYF. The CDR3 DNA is TGCGCCAGCAGCCAAGAGCGTCGGCGGGGGTCTACCTACGAGCAGTACTTC.

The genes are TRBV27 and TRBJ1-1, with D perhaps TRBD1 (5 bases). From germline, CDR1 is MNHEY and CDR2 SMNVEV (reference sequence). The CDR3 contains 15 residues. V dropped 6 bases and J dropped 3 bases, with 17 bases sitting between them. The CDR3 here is CASRPDLQGYTEAFF. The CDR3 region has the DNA TGTGCCAGCAGACCAGACCTTCAGGGATACACTGAAGCTTTCTTT.